This entry lists 13 T cell receptor beta chains sequenced from one sample in a study of blood T cell repertoires in COVID-19. Here immunoSEQ multiplex PCR was the method, and the copy in TCRdb shows in-frame clones only, minus some. The repertoire holds 120,000 or so clones, with roughly 85% as singletons. The material sequenced was peripheral blood. These TCRs come from an elderly woman with active or convalescent COVID-19.

V and J are TRBV18 and TRBJ1-1; 9 bases match TRBD1. The V segment lost 5 bases and the J segment 7 bases; nucleotides outside the gene matches: 8. Germline V gene lookup returns CDR1 KGHSH and CDR2 LQKENI. The CDR3 loop spans 14 amino acids. CDR3 bases: TGTGCCAGCTCAGCGGACAGGGGTGTTGGTGAAGCTTTCTTT. This encodes CASSADRGVGEAFF.

The J gene is TRBJ2-5, the V gene TRBV6-5, with 10 positions matching TRBD2. The V gene's germline CDR1 is MNHEY and CDR2 SVGAGI. The CDR3 spans 15 residues. The V segment lost 6 bases and the J segment 1 base; nucleotides outside the gene matches: 5. Written as DNA, the CDR3 is TGTGCCAGCAGGCGGACTAGCGGCCTCCAAGAGACCCAGTACTTC. This sequence encodes CASRRTSGLQETQYF.

The J gene is TRBJ2-1, the V gene TRBV5-1, with D perhaps matching TRBD2 (5 bases). The ends were cut back, 0 bases at V and 6 bases at J, with 10 bases in the middle. The CDR3 loop spans 14 amino acids. Looked up from germline, CDR1 is SGHRS and CDR2 is YFSETQ. The CDR3 sequence is CASSLGGGRNEQFF. DNA for the CDR3: TGCGCCAGCAGCTTGGGTGGCGGGCGCAATGAGCAGTTCTTC.

This sequence joins TRBV29-1 and TRBJ1-2, with 8 bases matching TRBD1. The CDR3 runs to 12 residues. The V and J ends lost 4 bases and 8 bases, in that order; junction bases with no gene match: 6. CDR1 is SQVTM, CDR2 ANQGSEA, per germline. CDR3 DNA sequence: TGCAGCGTTGCACAGGGGGGAGAGGGCTACACCTTC. It encodes CSVAQGGEGYTF.

The CDR3 protein is CASSLYRSRKGSRGSIQYF. The CDR3 DNA sequence: TGTGCCAGCAGTTTATATCGGAGCCGGAAGGGCAGCCGTGGGAGCATTCAGTACTTC. The chain uses TRBV28 and TRBJ2-4; D perhaps matches TRBD2 (5 bases). From germline, CDR1 is MDHEN and CDR2 SYDVKM. CDR3 length: 19 amino acids. V lost 1 base to trimming and J lost 9 bases, with 28 bases between them.

This chain connects TRBV4-3 to TRBJ2-3; 10 bases are a match to TRBD1. CDR1 is LGHNA, CDR2 YSLEER, per germline. With V trimmed by 0 bases and J by 7 bases, 1 base remained unmatched. The CDR3 consists of 14 residues. In DNA form, the CDR3 reads TGCGCCAGCAGCCAAGAGGACAGGGGGAATACGCAGTATTTT. Protein product: CASSQEDRGNTQYF.

The genes are TRBV7-9 and TRBJ1-1, with D unclear. Germline V gene data show CDR1 as SEHNR and CDR2 as FQNEAQ (reference sequence). Trimming pared 3 bases from V and 4 bases from J, leaving 15 bases between. CDR3 length: 15 residues. The CDR3 sequence: CASSFAYGMGTEAFF. For the CDR3, the DNA is TGTGCCAGCAGCTTCGCTTACGGGATGGGCACTGAAGCTTTCTTT. Full variable domain (rest looked up from reference TRBV7-9 and TRBJ1-1): DTGVSQNPRHKITKRGQNVTFRCDPISEHNRLYWYRQTLGQGPEFLTYFQNEAQLEKSRLLSDRFSAERPKGSFSTLEIQRTEQGDSAMYLCASSFAYGMGTEAFFGQGTRLTVV.

This chain connects TRBV6-5 to TRBJ2-3, with a tentative D call TRBD1 (5 bases). Between the trimmed V and J ends, which lost 1 base and 1 base, there was a span of 12 bases. Germline V gene data show CDR1 as MNHEY and CDR2 as SVGAGI. This CDR3 has 16 amino acids. This CDR3 reads CASSYLSGYRTDTQYF. The DNA for the CDR3 is TGTGCCAGCAGTTACTTGTCAGGGTACCGCACAGATACGCAGTATTTT.

V gene TRBV25-1 combines with J gene TRBJ1-5; the match to TRBD1 covers 7 bases. Germline V gene data show CDR1 as MGHDK and CDR2 as SYGVNS. This CDR3 has 14 residues. V shed 5 bases and J 2 bases; nucleotides not matched to a gene: 3. This chain's CDR3 is CASSPGTGNQPQHF. The CDR3 DNA follows: TGTGCCAGCAGTCCCGGGACAGGCAATCAGCCCCAGCATTTT.

The chain employs TRBV18 and TRBJ1-5; D possibly corresponds to TRBD1 (5 bases). The V end lost 4 bases, the J end lost 6 bases, and 13 bases lay between the germline ends. CDR3 length equals 14 residues. Looked up from germline, CDR1 is KGHSH and CDR2 is LQKENI. The CDR3 region has the DNA TGTGCCAGCTCACTTCAGGGTGGTAGTCAGCCCCAGCATTTT. Encoded protein: CASSLQGGSQPQHF.

The J gene is TRBJ2-2, the V gene TRBV3-1 (or the pseudogene TRBV3-2); possible D gene TRBD2, 5 bases. The length of the CDR3 is 15 residues. V gave up 0 bases and J gave up 3 bases, with 8 bases separating them. Germline values: CDR1 LGHDT, CDR2 YNNKEL (reference sequence). CDR3 sequence reads: CASSQDKRDTGELFF. In DNA form, the CDR3 reads TGTGCCAGCAGCCAAGATAAGAGGGACACCGGGGAGCTGTTTTTT.

This clone was detected once. The J gene is TRBJ2-7, the V gene TRBV3-1 (or the pseudogene TRBV3-2), with TRBD2 matching 8 bases. The CDR3 runs 14 residues. V lost 3 bases and J lost 5; bases outside the gene matches: 6. CDR1 is LGHDT, CDR2 YNNKEL, per germline (reference sequence). DNA for the CDR3: TGTGCCAGCAGCCATCGGGAGGGCTTCGACGAGCAGTACTTC. Translating gives CASSHREGFDEQYF.

The J gene is TRBJ1-5, the V gene TRBV18; 8 bases match TRBD1. The germline V gene encodes CDR1 KGHSH and CDR2 LQKENI. The CDR3 has 15 residues. V shed 3 bases and J 5 bases; nucleotides not matched to a gene: 6. CDR3: CASSPTPDRDQPQHF. Here the CDR3 DNA reads TGTGCCAGCTCACCCACGCCGGACAGGGATCAGCCCCAGCATTTT.